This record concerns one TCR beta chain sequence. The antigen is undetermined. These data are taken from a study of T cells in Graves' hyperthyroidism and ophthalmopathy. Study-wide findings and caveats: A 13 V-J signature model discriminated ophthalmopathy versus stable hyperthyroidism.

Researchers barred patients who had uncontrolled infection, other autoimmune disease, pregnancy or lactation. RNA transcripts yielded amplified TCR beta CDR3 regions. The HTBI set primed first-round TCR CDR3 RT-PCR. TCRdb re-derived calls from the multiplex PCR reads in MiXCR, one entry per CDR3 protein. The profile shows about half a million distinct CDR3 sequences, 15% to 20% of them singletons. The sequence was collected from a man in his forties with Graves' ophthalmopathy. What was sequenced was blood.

The CDR3 coding sequence is TGTGCCAGCAGCTCCTTTTCGACCCACTACGAGCAGTACTTC. It yields the protein CASSSFSTHYEQYF. The chain combines TRBV7-9 with TRBJ2-7; D call uncertain. Germline V CDR1 and CDR2: SEHNR, FQNEAQ (reference sequence). The V end lost 4 bases, the J end lost 3 bases, and 13 bases lay between the germline ends. The CDR3 totals 14 residues.